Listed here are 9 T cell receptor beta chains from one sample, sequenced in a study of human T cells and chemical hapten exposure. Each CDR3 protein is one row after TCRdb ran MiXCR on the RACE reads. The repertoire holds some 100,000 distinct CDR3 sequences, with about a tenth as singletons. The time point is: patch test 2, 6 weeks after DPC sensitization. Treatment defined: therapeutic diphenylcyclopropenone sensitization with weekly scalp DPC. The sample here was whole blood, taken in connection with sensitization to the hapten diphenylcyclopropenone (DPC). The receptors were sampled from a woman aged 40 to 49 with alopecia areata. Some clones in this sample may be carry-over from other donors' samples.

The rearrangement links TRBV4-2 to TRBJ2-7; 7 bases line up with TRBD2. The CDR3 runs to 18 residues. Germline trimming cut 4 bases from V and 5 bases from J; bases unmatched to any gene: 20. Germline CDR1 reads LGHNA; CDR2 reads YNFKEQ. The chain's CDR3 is CASSPLDGGGRTAHEQYF. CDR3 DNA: TGTGCCAGCAGCCCGCTGGACGGCGGGGGACGCACTGCCCACGAGCAGTACTTC.

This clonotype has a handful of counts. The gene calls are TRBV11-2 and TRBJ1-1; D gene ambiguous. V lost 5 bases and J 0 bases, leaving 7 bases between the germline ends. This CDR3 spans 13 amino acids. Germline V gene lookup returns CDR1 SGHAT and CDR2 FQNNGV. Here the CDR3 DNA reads TGTGCCAGCAGCCCGCATATGAACACTGAAGCTTTCTTT. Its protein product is CASSPHMNTEAFF.

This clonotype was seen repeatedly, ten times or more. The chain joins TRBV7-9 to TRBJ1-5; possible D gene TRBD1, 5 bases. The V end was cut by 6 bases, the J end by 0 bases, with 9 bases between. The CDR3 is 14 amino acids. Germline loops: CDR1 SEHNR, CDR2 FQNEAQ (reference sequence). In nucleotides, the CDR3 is TGTGCCAGCAGTCCAGGGACTAGCAATCAGCCCCAGCATTTT. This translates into CASSPGTSNQPQHF.

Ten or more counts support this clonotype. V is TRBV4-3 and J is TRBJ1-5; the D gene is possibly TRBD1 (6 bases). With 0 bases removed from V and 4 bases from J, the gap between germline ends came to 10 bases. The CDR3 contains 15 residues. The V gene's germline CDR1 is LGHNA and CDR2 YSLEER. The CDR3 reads CASSQEQQGNQPQHF. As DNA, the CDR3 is TGCGCCAGCAGCCAAGAGCAACAGGGAAATCAGCCCCAGCATTTT.

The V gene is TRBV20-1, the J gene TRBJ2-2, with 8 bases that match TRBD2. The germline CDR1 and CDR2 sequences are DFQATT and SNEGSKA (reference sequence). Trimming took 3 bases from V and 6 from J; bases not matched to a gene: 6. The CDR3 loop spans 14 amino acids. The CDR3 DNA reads TGCAGTGCTAGCCCAGCGGGGGTCCCCGGGGAGCTGTTTTTT. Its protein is CSASPAGVPGELFF.

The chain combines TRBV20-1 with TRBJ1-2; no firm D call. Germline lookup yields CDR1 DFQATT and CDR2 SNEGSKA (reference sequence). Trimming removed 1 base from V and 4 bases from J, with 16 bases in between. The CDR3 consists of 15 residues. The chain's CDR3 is CSARVAGSGLYGYTF. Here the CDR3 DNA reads TGCAGTGCTAGAGTGGCGGGATCCGGGCTCTATGGCTACACCTTC.

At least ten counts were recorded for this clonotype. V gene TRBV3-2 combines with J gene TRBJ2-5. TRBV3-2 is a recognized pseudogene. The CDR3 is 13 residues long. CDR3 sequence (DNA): TGTGCCGGCCATAGGAGCCCCCAAGAGACCCAGTACTTC. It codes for CAGHRSPQETQYF.

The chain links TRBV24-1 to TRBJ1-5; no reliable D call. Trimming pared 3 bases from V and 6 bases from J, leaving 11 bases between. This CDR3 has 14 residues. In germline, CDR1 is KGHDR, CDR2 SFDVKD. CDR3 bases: TGTGCCACCAGTGATAGTCAGGAACTTCAGCCCCAGCATTTT. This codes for CATSDSQELQPQHF.

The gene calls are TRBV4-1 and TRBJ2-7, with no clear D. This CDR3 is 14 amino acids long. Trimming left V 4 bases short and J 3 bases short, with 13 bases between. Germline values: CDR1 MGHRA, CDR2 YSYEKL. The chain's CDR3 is CASSPGEVGYEQYF. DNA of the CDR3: TGCGCCAGCAGCCCCGGCGAGGTGGGCTACGAGCAGTACTTC.